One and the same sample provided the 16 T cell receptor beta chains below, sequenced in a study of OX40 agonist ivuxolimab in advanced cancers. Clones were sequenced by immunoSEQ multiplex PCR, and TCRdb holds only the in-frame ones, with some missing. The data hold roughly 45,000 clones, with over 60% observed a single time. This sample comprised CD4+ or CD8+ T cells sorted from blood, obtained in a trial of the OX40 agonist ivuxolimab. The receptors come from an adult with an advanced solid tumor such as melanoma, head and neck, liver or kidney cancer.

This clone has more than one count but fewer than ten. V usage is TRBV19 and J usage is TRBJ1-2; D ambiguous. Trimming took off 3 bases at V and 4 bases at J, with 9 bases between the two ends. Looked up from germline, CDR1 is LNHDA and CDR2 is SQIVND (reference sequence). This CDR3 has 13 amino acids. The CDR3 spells CASSMVALYGYTF. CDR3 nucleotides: TGTGCCAGTAGTATGGTGGCTCTCTATGGCTACACCTTC.

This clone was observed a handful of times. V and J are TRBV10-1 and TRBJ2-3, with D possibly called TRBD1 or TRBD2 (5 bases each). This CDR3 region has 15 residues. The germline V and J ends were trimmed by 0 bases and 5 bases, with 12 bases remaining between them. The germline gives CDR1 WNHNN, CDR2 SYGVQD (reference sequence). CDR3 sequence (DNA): TGCGCCAGCAGTGAGTCGGGGCTAGCTAAAGATACGCAGTATTTT. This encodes CASSESGLAKDTQYF.

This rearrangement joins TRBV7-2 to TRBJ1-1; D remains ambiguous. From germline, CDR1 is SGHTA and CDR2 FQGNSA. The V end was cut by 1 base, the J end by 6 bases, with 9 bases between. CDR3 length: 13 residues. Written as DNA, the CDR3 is TGTGCCAGCAGCTTAGACGGGGTTCCTGAAGCTTTCTTT. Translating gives CASSLDGVPEAFF.

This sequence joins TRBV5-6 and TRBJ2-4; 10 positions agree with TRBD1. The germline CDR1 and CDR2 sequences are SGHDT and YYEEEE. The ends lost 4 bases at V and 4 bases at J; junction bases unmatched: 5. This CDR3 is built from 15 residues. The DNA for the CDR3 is TGTGCCAGCAGCACCGTGGACAGGGGGAAAAACATTCAGTACTTC. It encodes CASSTVDRGKNIQYF.

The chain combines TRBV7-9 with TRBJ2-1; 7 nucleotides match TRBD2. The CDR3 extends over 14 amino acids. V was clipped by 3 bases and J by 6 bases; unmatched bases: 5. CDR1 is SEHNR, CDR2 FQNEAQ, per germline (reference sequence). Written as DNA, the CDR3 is TGTGCCAGCAGCTTCCGGACTAGTGTCAATGAGCAGTTCTTC. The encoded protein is CASSFRTSVNEQFF.

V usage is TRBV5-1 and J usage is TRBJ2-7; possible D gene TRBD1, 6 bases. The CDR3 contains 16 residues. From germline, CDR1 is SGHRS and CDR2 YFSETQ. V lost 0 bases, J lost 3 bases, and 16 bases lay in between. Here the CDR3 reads CASSLVAGAASYEQYF. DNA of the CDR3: TGCGCCAGCAGCTTGGTGGCAGGGGCAGCCAGCTACGAGCAGTACTTC. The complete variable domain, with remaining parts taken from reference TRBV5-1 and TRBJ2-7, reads KAGVTQTPRYLIKTRGQQVTLSCSPISGHRSVSWYQQTPGQGLQFLFEYFSETQRNKGNFPGRFSGRQFSNSRSEMNVSTLELGDSALYLCASSLVAGAASYEQYFGPGTRLTVT.

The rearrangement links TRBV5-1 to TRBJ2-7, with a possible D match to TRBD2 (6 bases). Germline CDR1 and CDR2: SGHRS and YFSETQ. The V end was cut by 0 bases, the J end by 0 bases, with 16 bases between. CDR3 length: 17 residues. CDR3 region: CASSLVLLGGVSYEQYF. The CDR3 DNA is TGCGCCAGCAGCTTGGTTCTGTTAGGCGGGGTCTCCTACGAGCAGTACTTC.

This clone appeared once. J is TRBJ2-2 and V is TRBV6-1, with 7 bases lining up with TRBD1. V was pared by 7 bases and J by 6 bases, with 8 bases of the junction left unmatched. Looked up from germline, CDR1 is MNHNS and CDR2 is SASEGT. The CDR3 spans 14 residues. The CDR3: CASTLEGTAGELFF. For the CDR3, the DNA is TGTGCCAGCACCCTCGAGGGGACAGCCGGGGAGCTGTTTTTT.

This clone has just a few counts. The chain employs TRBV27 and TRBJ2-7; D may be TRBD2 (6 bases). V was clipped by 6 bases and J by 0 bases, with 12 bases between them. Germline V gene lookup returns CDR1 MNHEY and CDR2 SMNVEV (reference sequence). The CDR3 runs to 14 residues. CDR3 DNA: TGTGCCAGCAGGGGGACTTTTAACTCCTACGAGCAGTACTTC. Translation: CASRGTFNSYEQYF.

CDR3 in amino acids: CASSIPGQQETQYF. CDR3 coding DNA: TGTGCCAGCAGCATCCCGGGACAGCAAGAGACCCAGTACTTC. This chain uses TRBV5-6 with TRBJ2-5, with 7 positions matching TRBD1. The V gene's germline CDR1 is SGHDT and CDR2 YYEEEE. V trimming: 4 bases; J trimming: 2 bases; junction bases outside the gene matches: 5. The CDR3 contains 14 residues.

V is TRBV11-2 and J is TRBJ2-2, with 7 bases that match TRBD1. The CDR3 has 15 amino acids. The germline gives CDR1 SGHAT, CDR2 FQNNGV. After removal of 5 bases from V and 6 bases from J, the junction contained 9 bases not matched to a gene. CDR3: CASSHWTGYAGELFF. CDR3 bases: TGTGCCAGCAGCCATTGGACAGGATATGCCGGGGAGCTGTTTTTT.

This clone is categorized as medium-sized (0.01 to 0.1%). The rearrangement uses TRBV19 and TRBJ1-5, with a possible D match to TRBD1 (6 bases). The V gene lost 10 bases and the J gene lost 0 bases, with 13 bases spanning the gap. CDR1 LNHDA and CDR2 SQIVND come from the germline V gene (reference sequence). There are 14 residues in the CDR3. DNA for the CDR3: TGTGCCACCACCCGGGGGCGTAGCAATCAGCCCCAGCATTTT. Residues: CATTRGRSNQPQHF.

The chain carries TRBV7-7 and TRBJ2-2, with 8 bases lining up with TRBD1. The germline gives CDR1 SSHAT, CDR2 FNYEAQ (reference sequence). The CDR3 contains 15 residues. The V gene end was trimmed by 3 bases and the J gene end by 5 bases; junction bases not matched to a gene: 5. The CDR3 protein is CASSFRTGQTGELFF. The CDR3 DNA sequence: TGTGCCAGCAGCTTTAGGACAGGGCAAACCGGGGAGCTGTTTTTT.

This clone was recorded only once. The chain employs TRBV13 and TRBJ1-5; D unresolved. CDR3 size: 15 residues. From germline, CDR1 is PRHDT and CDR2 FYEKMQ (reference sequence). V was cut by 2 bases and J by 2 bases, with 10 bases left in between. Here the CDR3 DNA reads TGTGCCAGCAGCTTATTTTCAGGCGGCAATCAGCCCCAGCATTTT. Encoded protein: CASSLFSGGNQPQHF.

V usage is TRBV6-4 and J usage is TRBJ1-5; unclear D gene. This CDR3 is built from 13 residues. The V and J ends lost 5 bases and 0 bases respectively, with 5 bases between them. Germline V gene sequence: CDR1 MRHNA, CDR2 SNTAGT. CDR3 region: CASSPNSNQPQHF. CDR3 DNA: TGTGCCAGCAGTCCCAATAGCAATCAGCCCCAGCATTTT.

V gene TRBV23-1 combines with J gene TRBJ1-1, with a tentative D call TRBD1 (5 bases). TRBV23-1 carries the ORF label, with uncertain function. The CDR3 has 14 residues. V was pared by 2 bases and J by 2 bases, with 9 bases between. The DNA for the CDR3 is TGCGCCAGCAGTCAACCAGGGCATAACACTGAAGCTTTCTTT. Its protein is CASSQPGHNTEAFF.